This T cell receptor beta chain was recovered during a study of OX40 agonist ivuxolimab in advanced cancers. At the level of the study: Ivuxolimab is a fully human IgG2 antibody that activates OX40 (CD134).

With regard to this clone: Its cognate antigen is unknown.

The CDR3 runs 15 residues. V lost 2 bases and J lost 4; bases outside the gene matches: 3. Germline V gives CDR1 MGHRA, CDR2 YSYEKL. Sequencing was performed with immunoSEQ multiplex PCR; in TCRdb, only in-frame clones are kept and a portion is missing. Here the sample spans tens of thousands of clones, 87% being singletons. General study results and limits: With doses of 0.1 to 3.0 mg/kg, CD4+ and CD8+ blood T cells had undergone clonal expansion by week 6.

Sequencing used CD4+ or CD8+ T cells sorted from blood, obtained in a trial of the OX40 agonist ivuxolimab. This sequence was found in an adult with an advanced solid tumor such as melanoma, head and neck, liver or kidney cancer. The genes are TRBV4-1 and TRBJ2-1; 9 positions match TRBD2. The CDR3 here is CASSQSGGPYNEQFF. The CDR3 coding sequence is TGCGCCAGCAGCCAAAGCGGGGGGCCGTACAATGAGCAGTTCTTC.